The clone carrying this TCR beta chain was recorded a few times. Its antigen is still unknown. Amplification by 5'RACE using constant-segment primers produced TCR alpha and TCR beta cDNA libraries that carried sample barcodes and UMIs. Each CDR3 protein is one row after TCRdb ran MiXCR on the 5' RACE reads. In the table there are 110,000 or so distinct CDR3 sequences, 15% to 20% of which are singletons. This record belongs to a study of T-cell memory formation after mild COVID-19. Study-wide results and caveats: The study detected some responding clones in pre-infection memory, suggesting cross-reactive memory joined. Whether day 37 second-wave clones are SARS-CoV-2-specific was not confirmed.

The CDR3 sequence is 14 residues long. V dropped 7 bases and J dropped 0 bases, with 10 bases sitting between them. Material: PBMCs or a T cell subset sorted from them (not recorded which). This TCR was recovered from a man aged 18 to 35 who had mild COVID-19 (a few samples of this study predate the infection). Cell type and time point are not known. The V and J genes are TRBV12-3 or TRBV12-4 and TRBJ2-4; D ambiguous. CDR3 loop: CASMPGLAKNIQYF. CDR3 bases: TGTGCCAGCATGCCAGGCCTAGCCAAAAACATTCAGTACTTC.